The clone carrying this TCR beta chain was detected a few times. The CDR3 contains 13 residues. V lost 3 bases, J lost 5 bases, and 9 bases lay in between. Germline V gene data show CDR1 as SGDLS and CDR2 as YYNGEE. During active infection, Seattle patients enrolled and were then monitored through disease. The data belong to a study of blood T cell repertoires in COVID-19. Overall study: COVID-19 samples from acute and convalescent phases originated in the United States, Italy and Spain. PBMCs, B-cell-depleted T cells, or T cells were the source of the cDNA or gDNA that made up the material.

Per the study methods: Amplification with reference gene primers provided the estimates of nucleated cell counts. Here immunoSEQ multiplex PCR was the method, and the copy in TCRdb shows in-frame clones only, minus some. That table is the source of V, J and clone size, and D and trimming were worked out from the DNA. The repertoire has about 210,000 clones, 82% of them found once; the top ten carry about 4.8%. The sequence came from a woman between 65 and 79 years old with COVID-19, enrolled during active disease. J is TRBJ1-5 and V is TRBV9; maybe TRBD1 (6 bases). The sample was peripheral blood. In DNA, the CDR3 is TGTGCCAGCAGCGCGGACAGCGATCAGCCCCAGCATTTT. Its protein is CASSADSDQPQHF.